This T cell receptor beta chain derives from a study of long-term antiretroviral therapy in people with HIV. Survey level was the resolution at which the v3.0 immunoSEQ assay ran. Generated by immunoSEQ multiplex PCR, the TCRdb table keeps only in-frame clones and is missing some. There are just under 40,000 clones in the sample; around nine tenths occur only once, and roughly 3.9% lies in the top ten. V lost 4 bases, J lost 5 bases, and 9 bases stayed unmatched. CDR3 length: 15 residues. CDR1 MNHNY and CDR2 SVGAGI come from the germline V gene (reference sequence). The chain links TRBV6-6 to TRBJ2-7, with 9 bases identical to TRBD1. This clonotype was sampled from a woman in her late teens or twenties with HIV. The source was unsorted PBMCs, collected just before starting antiretroviral therapy. Written as DNA, the CDR3 is TGTGCCAGCAGTTTACTCGGGACAGGGTTGAACGAGCAGTACTTC. It encodes CASSLLGTGLNEQYF.